This T cell receptor beta chain was captured by sequencing in a study of technical replicates of blood from several donors. Only in-frame clones appear in the TCRdb table, and some are missing; sequencing was by immunoSEQ multiplex PCR. This table holds more than 65,000 clones, approximately 95% found once. The CDR3 extends over 13 amino acids. Trimming removed 3 bases from V and 4 bases from J, with 9 bases in between. Germline values: CDR1 SNHLY, CDR2 FYNNEI. Sequenced sample: T cells isolated from PBMCs. The chain couples TRBV2 to TRBJ1-2; D gene ambiguous. The clonotype was recovered from a human donor in good health. Here the CDR3 reads CASSDGRSYGYTF. In nucleotides, the CDR3 is TGTGCCAGCAGTGACGGGAGGAGCTATGGCTACACCTTC.